The 3 T cell receptor beta chains in this list originate from one sample, sequenced in a study of shared clonotypes between healthy human individuals (dated by TCRdb to 2020 to 2021). Library creation used the immunoSEQ multiplex PCR assay. The clones in this table, taken by TCRdb from immuneACCESS, are in-frame only. Not every clone is retained; where verified, under half of the shortfall comes from an unresolved V gene, and the cause of the rest is unknown. The sample table records roughly 590,000 clones; 95% to 96% of these occur just once. Of the sample, 0.1% to 0.11% is held by the ten largest clones. CD8 naive samples consisted of CD45RO-negative cells that were positively selected for CCR7, yielding a CD45RA+CCR7+ population without TemRA cells. The sequenced material came from naive CD8+ T cells sorted from blood. The sample's cell subset or site label, in plain terms: CD45RA+CCR7+. The receptors here all came from a woman between 25 and 40 years old in good health.

The chain recombines TRBV28 with TRBJ1-5; 8 nucleotides align to TRBD1. Germline assignment: CDR1 MDHEN and CDR2 SYDVKM. This CDR3 is 13 amino acids long. V dropped 5 bases and J dropped 7; count of bases not matched to a gene: 4. Here the CDR3 DNA reads TGTGCCAGCAGTCCAGGGGGCGGACAGCCCCAGCATTTT. It encodes CASSPGGGQPQHF.

V usage is TRBV5-1 and J usage is TRBJ2-1; the D gene is possibly TRBD2 (5 bases). Germline CDR1 reads SGHRS; CDR2 reads YFSETQ. The CDR3 loop spans 14 amino acids. V lost 1 base to trimming and J lost 6 bases, with 11 bases between them. CDR3 residues: CASSLRGPGNEQFF. CDR3 sequence (DNA): TGCGCCAGCAGCTTGAGAGGGCCGGGCAATGAGCAGTTCTTC.

V is TRBV5-5 and J is TRBJ2-7, with TRBD1 as a possible D gene (6 bases). CDR3 length: 15 amino acids. V was trimmed by 3 bases and J by 1 base, leaving 14 bases between them. The germline gives CDR1 SGHKS, CDR2 YYEKEE (reference sequence). CDR3 in amino acids: CASSWARTASYEQYF. The DNA for the CDR3 is TGTGCCAGCAGCTGGGCCCGGACAGCATCCTACGAGCAGTACTTC.